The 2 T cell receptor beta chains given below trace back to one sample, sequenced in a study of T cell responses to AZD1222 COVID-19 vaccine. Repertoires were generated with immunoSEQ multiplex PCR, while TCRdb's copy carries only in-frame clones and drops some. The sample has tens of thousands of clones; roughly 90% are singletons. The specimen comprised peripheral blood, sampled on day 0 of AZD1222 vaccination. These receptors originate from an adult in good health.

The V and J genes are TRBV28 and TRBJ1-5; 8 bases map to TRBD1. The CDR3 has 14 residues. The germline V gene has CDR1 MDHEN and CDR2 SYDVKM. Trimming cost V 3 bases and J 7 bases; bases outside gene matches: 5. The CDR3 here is CASSFQGAVQPQHF. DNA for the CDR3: TGTGCCAGCAGTTTTCAGGGGGCTGTCCAGCCCCAGCATTTT.

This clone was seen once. CDR3 coding DNA: TGCGCCAGCAGCCAGGAGTCAGGGGCCCGCTATGGCTACACCTTC. This codes for CASSQESGARYGYTF. The chain links TRBV4-1 to TRBJ1-2; D might be TRBD1 (6 bases). V was clipped by 3 bases and J by 4 bases, with 15 bases between them. Germline V gene lookup returns CDR1 MGHRA and CDR2 YSYEKL. This CDR3 has 15 residues.